A single sample gave rise to the 13 T cell receptor beta chains below, sequenced in a study of blood T cell repertoires in COVID-19. Method: immunoSEQ multiplex PCR; TCRdb's copy keeps in-frame clones and lacks some. The table shows about 200,000 clones, with just over 85% occurring only once. Input material: PBMCs or T cells enriched from blood (not recorded which). Source of these receptors: a woman in her thirties or forties with acute COVID-19.

The chain is built from TRBV9 and TRBJ1-1; TRBD1 agrees at 7 bases. The CDR3 has 16 amino acids. CDR1 and CDR2 (germline): SGDLS, YYNGEE. After removal of 4 bases from V and 4 bases from J, the junction contained 13 bases not matched to a gene. The CDR3 DNA reads as TGTGCCAGCAGCAACCGAGAAAGGGGGCTGGGCACTGAAGCTTTCTTT. This encodes CASSNRERGLGTEAFF.

Note on this clone: One end of the junction fails to match germline, which may point to a read error. V is TRBV27 and J is TRBJ2-3; 11 bases are shared with TRBD2. CDR1 and CDR2 from the germline V gene are MNHEY and SMNVEV (reference sequence). The CDR3 runs 15 residues. The CDR3 DNA reads TGTGCCAGCTGTTTAGCGGGAGGGGGCACAGATACGCAGTATTTT. Translated: CASCLAGGGTDTQYF.

The chain has TRBV11-2 and TRBJ2-7; D is perhaps TRBD2 (5 bases). CDR3 length equals 15 residues. The V gene's germline CDR1 is SGHAT and CDR2 FQNNGV. V was cut by 4 bases and J by 3 bases, with 16 bases left in between. CDR3 DNA sequence: TGTGCCAGCAGCTCCGGGGTAAAGAGCTACTACGAGCAGTACTTC. It is translated as CASSSGVKSYYEQYF.

This chain links TRBV10-3 with TRBJ2-1; TRBD1 agrees at 9 bases. The V gene's germline CDR1 is ENHRY and CDR2 SYGVKD. Trimming at V came to 6 bases and at J to 9 bases, leaving 9 bases not matched to a gene. This CDR3 comprises 14 residues. CDR3 amino acids: CAISRSQGAFEQFF. In nucleotides, the CDR3 is TGTGCCATCAGCAGATCACAGGGGGCGTTTGAGCAGTTCTTC.

V is TRBV27 and J is TRBJ1-2; the D gene is possibly TRBD1 (6 bases). The CDR3 is 12 amino acids. Per the germline V gene, CDR1 is MNHEY and CDR2 is SMNVEV (reference sequence). The germline V and J ends were trimmed by 5 bases and 6 bases, with 10 bases remaining between them. Written as DNA, the CDR3 is TGTGCCAGCAGTAAGCAGGGGAATGGCTACACCTTC. Protein: CASSKQGNGYTF.

V gene TRBV24-1 combines with J gene TRBJ2-3, with 13 bases that match TRBD2. V trimming: 2 bases; J trimming: 4 bases; junction bases outside the gene matches: 5. Germline values: CDR1 KGHDR, CDR2 SFDVKD. The CDR3 is 17 residues long. CDR3 nucleotide sequence: TGTGCCACCAGTGATTCCTCACTAGCGGGAGGGCCAGATACGCAGTATTTT. Encoded protein: CATSDSSLAGGPDTQYF.

The J gene is TRBJ2-3, the V gene TRBV3-1 (or the pseudogene TRBV3-2); D call uncertain. Per the germline V gene, CDR1 is LGHDT and CDR2 is YNNKEL (reference sequence). The V end was cut by 10 bases, the J end by 4 bases, with 9 bases between. This CDR3 has 11 residues. CDR3 sequence (DNA): TGTGCCACCTCCCTCTCAGATACGCAGTATTTT. Translation gives CATSLSDTQYF.

This clone was detected only a few times. V usage is TRBV29-1 and J usage is TRBJ1-1; D is uncertain. Germline assignment: CDR1 SQVTM and CDR2 ANQGSEA. This CDR3 is 11 amino acids long. V was clipped by 6 bases and J by 8 bases, with 13 bases between them. The CDR3 loop reads CSVSHPREAFF. DNA of the CDR3: TGCAGCGTCAGCCACCCGCGGGAAGCTTTCTTT.

The chain recombines TRBV29-1 with TRBJ2-1, with 8 bases lining up with TRBD2. This CDR3 spans 15 amino acids. The ends lost 3 bases at V and 3 bases at J; junction bases unmatched: 7. Germline values: CDR1 SQVTM, CDR2 ANQGSEA. DNA of the CDR3: TGCAGCGTTGAGGAGACTAGCGCGTTCTACAATGAGCAGTTCTTC. It specifies CSVEETSAFYNEQFF.

The V call is TRBV7-2, the J call TRBJ2-1; D is perhaps TRBD1 (5 bases). The CDR3 consists of 13 residues. The germline CDR1 and CDR2 sequences are SGHTA and FQGNSA. The ends were cut back, 5 bases at V and 8 bases at J, with 13 bases in the middle. CDR3 DNA: TGTGCCAGCAGCCTCAGGGTAGGGGATGAGCAGTTCTTC. Residues: CASSLRVGDEQFF. The entire variable domain, with the rest obtained from reference TRBV7-2 and TRBJ2-1, is as follows: GAGVSQSPSNKVTEKGKDVELRCDPISGHTALYWYRQSLGQGLEFLIYFQGNSAPDKSGLPSDRFSAERTGGSVSTLTIQRTQQEDSAVYLCASSLRVGDEQFFGPGTRLTVL.

The chain joins TRBV24-1 to TRBJ2-3; weak D call: TRBD1 (6 bases). Trimming took 4 bases from V and 2 from J, leaving 15 bases between them. The CDR3 loop spans 16 amino acids. CDR1 is KGHDR, CDR2 SFDVKD, per germline. CDR3 residues: CATSEGQGWNTDTQYF. The CDR3 nucleotides are TGTGCCACCAGTGAAGGCCAGGGGTGGAACACAGATACGCAGTATTTT.

The rearrangement links TRBV30 to TRBJ2-3; no reliable D call. From germline, CDR1 is GTSNPN and CDR2 SVGIG (reference sequence). The CDR3 totals 13 residues. V was pared by 1 base and J by 4 bases, with 9 bases between. The CDR3 region has the DNA TGTGCCTGGAGTGGCGGCCTCCCAGATACGCAGTATTTT. Translating it yields CAWSGGLPDTQYF. The full variable domain, with the rest looked up from reference TRBV30 and TRBJ2-3, is SQTIHQWPATLVQPVGSPLSLECTVEGTSNPNLYWYRQAAGRGLQLLFYSVGIGQISSEVPQNLSASRPQDRQFILSSKKLLLSDSGFYLCAWSGGLPDTQYFGPGTRLTVL.

The rearrangement joins TRBV6-1 to TRBJ1-3; D is undetermined. From germline, CDR1 is MNHNS and CDR2 SASEGT. This CDR3 is built from 13 residues. The V gene lost 1 base and the J gene lost 8 bases, with 9 bases spanning the gap. The CDR3 DNA reads as TGTGCCAGCAGTGAAGGCCCCGGGGACACCATATATTTT. Protein sequence: CASSEGPGDTIYF.